This T cell receptor (beta chain) was identified in a study of blood T cell repertoires in COVID-19. About the research overall: The United States, Italy and Spain provided the acute and convalescent COVID-19 samples. Nucleic acid was either cDNA or gDNA, and it came from T cells, B-cell-depleted T cells, or PBMCs.

Assay used: immunoSEQ multiplex PCR; TCRdb lists only in-frame clones, some missing. The table includes 250,000 to 300,000 clones, 88% detected once. CDR3 length equals 20 residues. The sample taken for sequencing was PBMCs or T cells enriched from blood (not recorded which). The clonotype comes from a woman in her thirties who had recovered from COVID-19. This chain links TRBV21-1 with TRBJ2-2; the table's D call, TRBD2, was not checked against the DNA. TRBV21-1 is a recognized pseudogene. CDR3 sequence (DNA): TGTGCCAGCAGCAATGGGGGGACTAGCGGGGGCCGCAAGAGCACCGGGGAGCTGTTTTTT. This translates into CASSNGGTSGGRKSTGELFF.